This T cell receptor (beta chain) was recovered during a study of T cell repertoires in cytomegalovirus infection. Study in general: Based on public TCR beta signatures, there were indications of CMV infection and of a matching HLA type. The study's findings and limits: Ex vivo responses were dominated by HLA-C-restricted CMV-specific TCR beta clonotypes. Cumulative public TCR beta family frequency identified carriers of CMV plus the relevant HLA.

On this clonotype: Antigen: not known.

TCRdb re-called the reads with MiXCR, one entry per CDR3 protein. The sample shows hundreds of thousands of distinct CDR3 sequences, roughly 36% of them seen only once. The CDR3 runs to 13 residues. The germline CDR1 and CDR2 sequences are MGHDK and SYGVNS. Trimming took off 5 bases at V and 7 bases at J, with 12 bases between the two ends. The sequence came from a human donor in good health (CMV status not recorded). Some clones in this sample may be carry-over from other donors' samples. The sequenced sample consisted of PBMCs. The V call is TRBV25-1, the J call TRBJ1-5; D perhaps matches TRBD1 (6 bases). The CDR3 is CASSNLQGQPQHF. DNA for the CDR3: TGTGCCAGCAGTAACCTACAGGGACAGCCCCAGCATTTT.